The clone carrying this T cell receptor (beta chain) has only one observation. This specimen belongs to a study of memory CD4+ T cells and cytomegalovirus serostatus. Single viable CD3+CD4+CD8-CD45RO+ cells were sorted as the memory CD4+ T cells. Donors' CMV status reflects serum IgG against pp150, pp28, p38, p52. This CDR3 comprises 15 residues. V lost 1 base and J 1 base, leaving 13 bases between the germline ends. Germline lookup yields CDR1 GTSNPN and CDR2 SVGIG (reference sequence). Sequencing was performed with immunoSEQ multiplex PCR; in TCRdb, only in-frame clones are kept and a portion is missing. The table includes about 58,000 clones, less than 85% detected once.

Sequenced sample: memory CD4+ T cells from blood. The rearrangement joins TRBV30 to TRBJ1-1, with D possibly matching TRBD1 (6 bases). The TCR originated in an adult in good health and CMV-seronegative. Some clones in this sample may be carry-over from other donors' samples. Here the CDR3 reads CAWSASTRGNTEAFF. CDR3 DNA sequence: TGTGCCTGGAGTGCATCGACCAGGGGGAACACTGAAGCTTTCTTT.